The 3 T cell receptor beta chains below come from one sample, sequenced in a study of shared clonotypes between healthy human individuals (dated by TCRdb to about 2020). CD8 naive samples were obtained by positive selection for CCR7 among CD45RO-negative cells, yielding a CD45RA+CCR7+ population from which TemRA cells were excluded. Libraries were made using the immunoSEQ multiplex PCR assay. This immuneACCESS table, as held by TCRdb, lists in-frame sequences with V and J called but not all clones. Of the missing ones, under half trace to an unresolved V gene in checked studies; the others have no known cause. The sample records 650,000 to 800,000 clones, 92% of which are singletons. The ten largest clones capture approximately 24% of the sample. Specimen: naive CD8+ T cells sorted from blood. According to the study, the label for this sample's cell subset or site signals: CD45RA+CCR7+. These receptors were collected from a man aged 25 to 40 in good health.

This chain connects TRBV9 to TRBJ2-7, with 8 bases fitting TRBD2. Germline-derived CDR1 and CDR2 are SGDLS and YYNGEE. V lost 4 bases to trimming and J lost 1 base; unmatched junction nucleotides: 16. This CDR3 comprises 18 residues. In DNA, the CDR3 is TGTGCCAGCAGCTCCCCTTCTTCGGGGCTAGCGGGTTCCTACGAGCAGTACTTC. Protein sequence: CASSSPSSGLAGSYEQYF.

V gene TRBV4-1 combines with J gene TRBJ2-7; D unclear. CDR3 length equals 14 residues. V shed 5 bases and J shed 0 bases, with 11 bases lying between them. Germline V lookup: CDR1 MGHRA, CDR2 YSYEKL. The DNA of the CDR3 is TGCGCCAGCAGCACCGGGCGATACTCCTACGAGCAGTACTTC. Its protein product is CASSTGRYSYEQYF.

This chain joins TRBV6-5 and TRBJ2-5, with 14 nucleotides matching TRBD2. Germline-derived CDR1 and CDR2 are MNHEY and SVGAGI. Unmatched junction bases numbered 4, after V lost 2 bases and J lost 5 bases. The CDR3 contains 16 residues. The CDR3 spells CASSYTGTSGSETQYF. The CDR3 DNA reads as TGTGCCAGCAGTTACACCGGGACTAGCGGGAGCGAGACCCAGTACTTC.